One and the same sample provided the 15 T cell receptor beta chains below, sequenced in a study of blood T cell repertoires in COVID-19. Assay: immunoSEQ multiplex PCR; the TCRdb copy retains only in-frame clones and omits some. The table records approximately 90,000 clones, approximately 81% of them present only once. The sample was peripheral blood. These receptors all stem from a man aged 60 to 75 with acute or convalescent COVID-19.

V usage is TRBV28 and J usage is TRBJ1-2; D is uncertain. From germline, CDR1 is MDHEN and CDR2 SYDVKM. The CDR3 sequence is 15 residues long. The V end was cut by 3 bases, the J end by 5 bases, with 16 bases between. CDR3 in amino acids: CASSFPTQTPYGYTF. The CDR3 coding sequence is TGTGCCAGCAGTTTCCCCACACAGACCCCTTATGGCTACACCTTC.

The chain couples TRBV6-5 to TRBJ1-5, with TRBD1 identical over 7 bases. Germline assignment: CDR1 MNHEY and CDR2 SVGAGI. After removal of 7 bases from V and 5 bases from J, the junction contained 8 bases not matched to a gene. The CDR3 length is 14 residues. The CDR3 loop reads CASTDPDRYQPQHF. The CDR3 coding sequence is TGTGCCAGCACCGACCCGGACAGGTATCAGCCCCAGCATTTT.

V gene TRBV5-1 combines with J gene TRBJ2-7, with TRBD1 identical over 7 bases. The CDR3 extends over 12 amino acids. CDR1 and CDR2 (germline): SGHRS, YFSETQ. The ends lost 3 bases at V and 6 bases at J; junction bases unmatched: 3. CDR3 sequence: CASSYRGAEQYF. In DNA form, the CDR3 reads TGCGCCAGCAGCTACAGGGGTGCCGAGCAGTACTTC.

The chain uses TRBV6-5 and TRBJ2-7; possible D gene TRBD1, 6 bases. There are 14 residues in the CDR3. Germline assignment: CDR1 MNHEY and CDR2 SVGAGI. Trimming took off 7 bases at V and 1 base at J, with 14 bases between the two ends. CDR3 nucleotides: TGTGCCAGCATGGTCTCCAGGGGTTCCTACGAGCAGTACTTC. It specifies CASMVSRGSYEQYF.

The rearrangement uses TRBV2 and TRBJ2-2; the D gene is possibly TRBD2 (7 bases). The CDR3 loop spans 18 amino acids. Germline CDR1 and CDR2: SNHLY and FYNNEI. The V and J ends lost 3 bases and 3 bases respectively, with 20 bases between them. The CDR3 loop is CASSEGAGGLGYTGELFF. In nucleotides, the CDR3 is TGTGCCAGCAGTGAGGGGGCCGGTGGACTAGGATACACCGGGGAGCTGTTTTTT.

The CDR3 bases are TGCGCCAGCAGTGAGTCGGCCAGGGGACGGAATGAGCAGTTCTTC. Its translation: CASSESARGRNEQFF. The rearrangement uses TRBV10-2 and TRBJ2-1, with D maybe TRBD1 (6 bases). Per germline, CDR1 WSHSY and CDR2 SAAADI. Trimming left V 0 bases short and J 7 bases short, with 13 bases between. The CDR3 is 15 residues long.

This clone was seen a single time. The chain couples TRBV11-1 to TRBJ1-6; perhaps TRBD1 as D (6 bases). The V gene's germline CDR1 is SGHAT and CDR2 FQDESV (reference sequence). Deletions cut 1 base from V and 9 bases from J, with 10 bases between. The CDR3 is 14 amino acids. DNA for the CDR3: TGTGCCAGCAGCTTAGTGGGGGCCGGTTCACCCCTCCACTTT. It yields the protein CASSLVGAGSPLHF. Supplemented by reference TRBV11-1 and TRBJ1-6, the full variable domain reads EAEVAQSPRYKITEKSQAVAFWCDPISGHATLYWYRQILGQGPELLVQFQDESVVDDSQLPKDRFSAERLKGVDSTLKIQPAELGDSAMYLCASSLVGAGSPLHFGNGTRLTVT.

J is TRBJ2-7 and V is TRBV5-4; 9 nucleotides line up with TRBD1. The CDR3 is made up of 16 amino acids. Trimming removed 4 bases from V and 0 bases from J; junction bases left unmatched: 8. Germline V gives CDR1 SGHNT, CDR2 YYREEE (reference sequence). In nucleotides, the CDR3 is TGTGCCAGCAGCCCTGGGTTGGGACAGGGCTCCTACGAGCAGTACTTC. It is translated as CASSPGLGQGSYEQYF.

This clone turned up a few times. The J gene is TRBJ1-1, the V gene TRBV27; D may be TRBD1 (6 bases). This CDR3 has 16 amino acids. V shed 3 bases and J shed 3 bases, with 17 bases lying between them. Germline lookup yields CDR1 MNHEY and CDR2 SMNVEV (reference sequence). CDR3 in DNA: TGTGCCAGCAGTTTGCGGGGGGCCTCACGGGACACTGAAGCTTTCTTT. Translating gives CASSLRGASRDTEAFF.

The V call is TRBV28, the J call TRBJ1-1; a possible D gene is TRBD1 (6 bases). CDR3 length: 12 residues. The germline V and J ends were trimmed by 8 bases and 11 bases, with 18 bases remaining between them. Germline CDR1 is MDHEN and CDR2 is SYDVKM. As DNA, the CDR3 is TGTGCCAGCTCCCCAGGACAGCTTGGGGCTTTCTTT. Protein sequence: CASSPGQLGAFF.

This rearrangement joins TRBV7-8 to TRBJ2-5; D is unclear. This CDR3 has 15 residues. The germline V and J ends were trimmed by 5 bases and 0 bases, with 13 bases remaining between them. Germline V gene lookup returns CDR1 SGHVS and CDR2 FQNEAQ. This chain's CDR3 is CASSPHPGYQETQYF. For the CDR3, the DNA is TGTGCCAGCAGCCCGCATCCCGGGTACCAAGAGACCCAGTACTTC.

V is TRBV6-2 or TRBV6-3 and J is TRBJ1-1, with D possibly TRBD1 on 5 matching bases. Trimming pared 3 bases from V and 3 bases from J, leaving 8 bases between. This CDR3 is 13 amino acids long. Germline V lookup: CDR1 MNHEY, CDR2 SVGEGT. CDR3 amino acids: CASSYGGYTEAFF. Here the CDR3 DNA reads TGTGCCAGCAGTTATGGGGGGTACACTGAAGCTTTCTTT.

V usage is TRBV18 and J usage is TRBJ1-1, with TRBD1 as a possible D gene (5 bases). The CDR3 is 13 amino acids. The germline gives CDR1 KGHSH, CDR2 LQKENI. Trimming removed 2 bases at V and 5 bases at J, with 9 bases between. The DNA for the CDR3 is TGTGCCAGCTCACCAGGGGCAAAGACTGAAGCTTTCTTT. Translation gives CASSPGAKTEAFF.

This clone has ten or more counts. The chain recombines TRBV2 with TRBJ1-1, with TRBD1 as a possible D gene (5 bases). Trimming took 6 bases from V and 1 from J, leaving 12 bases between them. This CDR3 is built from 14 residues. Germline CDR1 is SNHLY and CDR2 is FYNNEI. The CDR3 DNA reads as TGTGCCAGCAGAAGGGGTGGACAGAACACTGAAGCTTTCTTT. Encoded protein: CASRRGGQNTEAFF.

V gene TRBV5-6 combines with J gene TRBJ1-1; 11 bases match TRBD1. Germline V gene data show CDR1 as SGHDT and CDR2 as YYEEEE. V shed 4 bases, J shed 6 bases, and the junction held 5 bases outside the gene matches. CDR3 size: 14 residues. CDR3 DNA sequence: TGTGCCAGCAGCCTGGACAGGGGGCTCGCTGAAGCTTTCTTT. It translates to CASSLDRGLAEAFF.